This paragraph reports one T cell receptor beta chain. The data are from a study of blood T cell repertoires in COVID-19. Generated by immunoSEQ multiplex PCR, the TCRdb table keeps only in-frame clones and is missing some. This sample carries about 400,000 clones, around nine tenths of them seen once, and the ten largest clones take approximately 1%. This CDR3 region has 15 residues. Germline CDR1 is SGHVS and CDR2 is FNYEAQ. The junction had 1 base not matched to a gene; V was cut back by 5 bases and J by 1 base. This clonotype was sampled from a woman aged 25 to 45 with acute COVID-19. The specimen was PBMCs or T cells enriched from blood (not recorded which). The chain combines TRBV7-6 with TRBJ2-2; 10 nucleotides agree with TRBD1. The CDR3 bases are TGTGCCAGCAGCGGACAGGGGGTGAACACCGGGGAGCTGTTTTTT. Translated, it gives CASSGQGVNTGELFF. Complete variable domain (other parts from reference TRBV7-6 and TRBJ2-2): GAGVSQSPRYKVTKRGQDVALRCDPISGHVSLYWYRQALGQGPEFLTYFNYEAQQDKSGLPNDRFSAERPEGSISTLTIQRTEQRDSAMYRCASSGQGVNTGELFFGEGSRLTVL.